This entry concerns a single T cell receptor beta chain. The Seattle patients, enrolled during active infection, were followed longitudinally. The germline gives CDR1 SGHDT, CDR2 YYEEEE. V was pared by 4 bases and J by 1 base, with 10 bases of the junction left unmatched. CDR3 length equals 18 residues. This record belongs to a study of blood T cell repertoires in COVID-19. As for the study in general: Sources were T cells, B-cell-depleted T cells, or PBMCs; the material itself was cDNA or gDNA.

Libraries were prepared by immunoSEQ multiplex PCR; TCRdb keeps only in-frame clonotypes and omits some of them. The sample records fewer than 250,000 clones, about 85% being singletons. The clonotype comes from a woman of 80 years or more with COVID-19, enrolled during active disease. Sequences were obtained from peripheral blood. The chain uses TRBV5-6 and TRBJ2-2, with 10 bases fitting TRBD2. The CDR3 nucleotides read TGTGCCAGCAGCGACGGGTGGCTAGCGGGGGTGAACACCGGGGAGCTGTTTTTT. Translated, it gives CASSDGWLAGVNTGELFF.